These 9 T cell receptor beta chains were sequenced from one sample in a study of OX40 agonist ivuxolimab in advanced cancers. Only in-frame clones appear in the TCRdb table, and some are missing; sequencing was by immunoSEQ multiplex PCR. The table records about 83,000 clones, 84% of them present only once. The sample here was CD4+ or CD8+ T cells sorted from blood, taken in a trial of the OX40 agonist ivuxolimab. All receptors derive from an adult with an advanced solid tumor such as melanoma, head and neck, liver or kidney cancer.

The rearrangement links TRBV6-4 to TRBJ1-1; D remains ambiguous. Germline assignment: CDR1 MRHNA and CDR2 SNTAGT. Trimming cost V 8 bases and J 1 base, with 14 bases left between them. The CDR3 length is 14 residues. For the CDR3, the DNA is TGTGCCAGCCGGACCGAGGATAGGAACACTGAAGCTTTCTTT. It is translated as CASRTEDRNTEAFF.

This clone occurred a few times. The chain employs TRBV7-8 and TRBJ2-7, with no clear D. The CDR3 is made up of 13 amino acids. V was trimmed by 6 bases and J by 1 base, leaving 10 bases between them. CDR1 and CDR2 from the germline V gene are SGHVS and FQNEAQ. Here the CDR3 reads CASRSPDSYEQYF. In DNA, the CDR3 is TGTGCCAGCAGGAGCCCTGATTCCTACGAGCAGTACTTC.

This clone was found a few times. This rearrangement joins TRBV2 to TRBJ1-6; tentative D call: TRBD1 (5 bases). CDR1 SNHLY and CDR2 FYNNEI come from the germline V gene. Trimming removed 4 bases from V and 7 bases from J, with 14 bases in between. The CDR3 loop spans 15 amino acids. The CDR3 sequence: CASSVERGRNSPLHF. CDR3 DNA: TGTGCCAGCAGTGTGGAACGGGGACGCAATTCACCCCTCCACTTT.

The gene calls are TRBV7-2 and TRBJ2-7; D might be TRBD1 or TRBD2, each matching 6 bases. Germline V lookup: CDR1 SGHTA, CDR2 FQGNSA. V lost 6 bases and J lost 1, with 16 bases in between. The CDR3 is 15 residues long. DNA for the CDR3: TGTGCCAGCAGTCAAGGGGGGCGCCTTTCCTACGAGCAGTACTTC. Protein sequence: CASSQGGRLSYEQYF.

CDR3 bases: TGTGCCAGCAGCGTATATGCGGGAAGCACAGATACGCAGTATTTT. It yields the protein CASSVYAGSTDTQYF. J is TRBJ2-3 and V is TRBV9, with D tentatively TRBD2 (6 bases). Deletions cut 1 base from V and 0 bases from J, with 9 bases between. CDR1 is SGDLS and CDR2 is YYNGEE in the germline V gene. The CDR3 extends over 15 amino acids.

The gene calls are TRBV4-3 and TRBJ2-7, with 8 bases that match TRBD2. The CDR3 is 14 residues long. Trimming took 4 bases from V and 6 from J; bases not matched to a gene: 8. Per germline, CDR1 LGHNA and CDR2 YSLEER. CDR3 coding DNA: TGCGCCAGCAGCCGTAGCGGGATGGTAGGCGAGCAGTACTTC. This translates into CASSRSGMVGEQYF.

The V gene is TRBV7-2, the J gene TRBJ2-1, with TRBD2 matching 8 bases. Germline trimming cut 5 bases from V and 2 bases from J; bases unmatched to any gene: 8. CDR3 length: 16 amino acids. Per the germline V gene, CDR1 is SGHTA and CDR2 is FQGNSA. The CDR3 nucleotides read TGTGCCAGCAGCCCCCAAGCGGGAGTCACCTACAATGAGCAGTTCTTC. Translating gives CASSPQAGVTYNEQFF.

V and J are TRBV30 and TRBJ1-2; TRBD1 matches at 8 bases. Germline-derived CDR1 and CDR2 are GTSNPN and SVGIG (reference sequence). This CDR3 contains 16 residues. V was clipped by 0 bases and J by 0 bases; unmatched bases: 6. DNA for the CDR3: TGTGCCTGGAGTGTAGCCAGGGGGCCGACTAACTATGGCTACACCTTC. Amino acids: CAWSVARGPTNYGYTF.

This clone has only a few counts. The CDR3 is CASSPTAEGTEAFF. The CDR3 coding sequence is TGTGCCAGCTCACCAACGGCGGAGGGCACTGAAGCTTTCTTT. This chain connects TRBV18 to TRBJ1-1; no reliable D call. Germline assignment: CDR1 KGHSH and CDR2 LQKENI. The CDR3 contains 14 residues. Trimming took off 2 bases at V and 4 bases at J, with 11 bases between the two ends.